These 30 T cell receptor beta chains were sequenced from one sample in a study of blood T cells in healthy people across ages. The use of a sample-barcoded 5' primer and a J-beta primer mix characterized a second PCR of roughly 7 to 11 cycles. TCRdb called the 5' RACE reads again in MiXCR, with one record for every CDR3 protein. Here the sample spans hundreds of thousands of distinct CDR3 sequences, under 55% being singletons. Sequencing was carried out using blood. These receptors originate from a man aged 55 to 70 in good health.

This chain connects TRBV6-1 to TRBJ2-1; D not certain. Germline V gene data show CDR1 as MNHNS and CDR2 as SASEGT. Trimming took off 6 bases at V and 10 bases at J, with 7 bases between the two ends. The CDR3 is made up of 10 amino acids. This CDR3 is CASRPDEQFF. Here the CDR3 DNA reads TGTGCCAGCAGACCCGACGAGCAGTTCTTC.

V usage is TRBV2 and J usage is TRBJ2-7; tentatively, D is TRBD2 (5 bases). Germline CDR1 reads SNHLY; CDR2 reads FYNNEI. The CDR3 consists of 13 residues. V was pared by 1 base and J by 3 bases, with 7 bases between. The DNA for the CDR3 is TGTGCCAGCAGTGAAGTACTAGACTACGAGCAGTACTTC. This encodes CASSEVLDYEQYF.

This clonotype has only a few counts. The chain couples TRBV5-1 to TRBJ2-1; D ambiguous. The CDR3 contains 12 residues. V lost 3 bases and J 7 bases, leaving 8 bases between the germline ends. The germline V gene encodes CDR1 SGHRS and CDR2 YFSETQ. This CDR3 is CASSSALNEQFF. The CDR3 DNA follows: TGCGCCAGCAGCTCGGCACTGAATGAGCAGTTCTTC.

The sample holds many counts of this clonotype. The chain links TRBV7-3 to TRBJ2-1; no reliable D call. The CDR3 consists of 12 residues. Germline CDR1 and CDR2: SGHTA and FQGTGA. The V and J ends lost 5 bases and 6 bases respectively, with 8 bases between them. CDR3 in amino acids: CASSISLNEQFF. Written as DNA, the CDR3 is TGTGCCAGCAGCATAAGCCTCAATGAGCAGTTCTTC.

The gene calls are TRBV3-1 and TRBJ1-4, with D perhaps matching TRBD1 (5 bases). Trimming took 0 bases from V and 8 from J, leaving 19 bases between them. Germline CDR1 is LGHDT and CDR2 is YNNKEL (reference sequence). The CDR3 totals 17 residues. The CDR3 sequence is CASSQDPRNGGEEKLFF. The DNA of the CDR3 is TGTGCCAGCAGCCAAGACCCACGCAACGGGGGTGAGGAAAAACTGTTTTTT.

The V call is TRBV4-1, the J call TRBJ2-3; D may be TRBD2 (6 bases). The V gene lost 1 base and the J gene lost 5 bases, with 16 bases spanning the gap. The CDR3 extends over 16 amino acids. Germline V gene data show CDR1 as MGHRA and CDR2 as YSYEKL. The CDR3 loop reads CASSQVVATGGDTQYF. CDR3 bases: TGCGCCAGCAGCCAAGTGGTCGCCACCGGGGGAGATACGCAGTATTTT.

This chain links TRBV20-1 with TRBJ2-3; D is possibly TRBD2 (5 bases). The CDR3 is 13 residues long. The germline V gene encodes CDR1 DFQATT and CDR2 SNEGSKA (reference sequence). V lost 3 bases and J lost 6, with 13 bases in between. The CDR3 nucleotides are TGCAGTGCTAGTGTAGTAAGGAGGGATACGCAGTATTTT. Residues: CSASVVRRDTQYF.

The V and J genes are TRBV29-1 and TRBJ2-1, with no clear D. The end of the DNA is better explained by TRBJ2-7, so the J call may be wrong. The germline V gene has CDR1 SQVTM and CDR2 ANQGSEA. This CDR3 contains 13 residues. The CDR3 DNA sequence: TGCAGCGTTGCATGGAGCTCCTACAATGAGCAGTACTTC. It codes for CSVAWSSYNEQYF.

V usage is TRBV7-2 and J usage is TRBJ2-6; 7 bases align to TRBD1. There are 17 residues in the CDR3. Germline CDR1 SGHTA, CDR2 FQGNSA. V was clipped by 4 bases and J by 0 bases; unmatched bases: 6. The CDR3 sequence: CASSSRDRRSGANVLTF. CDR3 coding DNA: TGTGCCAGCAGCTCCCGGGACAGACGCTCTGGGGCCAACGTCCTGACTTTC. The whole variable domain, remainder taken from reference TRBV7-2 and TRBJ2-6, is GAGVSQSPSNKVTEKGKDVELRCDPISGHTALYWYRQSLGQGLEFLIYFQGNSAPDKSGLPSDRFSAERTGGSVSTLTIQRTQQEDSAVYLCASSSRDRRSGANVLTFGAGSRLTVL.

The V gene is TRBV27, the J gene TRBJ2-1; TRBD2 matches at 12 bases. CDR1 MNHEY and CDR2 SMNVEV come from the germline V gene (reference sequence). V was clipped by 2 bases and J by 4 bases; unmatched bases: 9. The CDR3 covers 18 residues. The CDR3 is CASSLTSGGPQVYNEQFF. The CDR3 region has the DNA TGTGCCAGCAGTTTAACTAGCGGGGGGCCCCAGGTTTACAATGAGCAGTTCTTC.

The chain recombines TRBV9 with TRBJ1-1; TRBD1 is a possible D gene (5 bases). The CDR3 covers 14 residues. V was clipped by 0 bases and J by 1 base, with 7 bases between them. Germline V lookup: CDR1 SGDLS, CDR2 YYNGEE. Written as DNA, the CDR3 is TGTGCCAGCAGCGTAGTCAGGGCGAACACTGAAGCTTTCTTT. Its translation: CASSVVRANTEAFF.

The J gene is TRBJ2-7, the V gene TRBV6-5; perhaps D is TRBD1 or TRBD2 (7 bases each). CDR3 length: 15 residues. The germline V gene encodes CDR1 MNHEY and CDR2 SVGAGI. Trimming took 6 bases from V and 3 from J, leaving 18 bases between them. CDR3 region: CASSPRQGGVYEQYF. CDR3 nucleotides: TGTGCCAGCAGCCCCCGACAGGGAGGGGTCTACGAGCAGTACTTC.

This CDR3 reads CASSIVGRRGPSSYNEQFF. The CDR3 DNA sequence: TGTGCCAGTAGTATTGTGGGCCGGCGGGGCCCCAGCTCCTACAATGAGCAGTTCTTC. V and J are TRBV19 and TRBJ2-1; perhaps TRBD2 as D (6 bases). CDR1 LNHDA and CDR2 SQIVND come from the germline V gene (reference sequence). The CDR3 consists of 19 residues. The germline V and J ends were trimmed by 3 bases and 0 bases, with 21 bases remaining between them.

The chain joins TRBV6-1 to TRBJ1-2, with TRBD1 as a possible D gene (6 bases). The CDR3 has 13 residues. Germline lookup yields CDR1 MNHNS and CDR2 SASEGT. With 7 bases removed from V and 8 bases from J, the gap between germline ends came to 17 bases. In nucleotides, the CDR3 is TGTGCCAGCACGGGAGACGGGGGCCTCGGCTACACCTTC. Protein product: CASTGDGGLGYTF.

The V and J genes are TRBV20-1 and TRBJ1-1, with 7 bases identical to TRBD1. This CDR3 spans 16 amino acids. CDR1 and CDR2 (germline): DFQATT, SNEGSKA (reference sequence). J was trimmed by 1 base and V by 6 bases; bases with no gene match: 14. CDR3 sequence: CSARDREAEWNTEAFF. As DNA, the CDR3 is TGCAGTGCCCGGGACAGAGAAGCTGAATGGAACACTGAAGCTTTCTTT.

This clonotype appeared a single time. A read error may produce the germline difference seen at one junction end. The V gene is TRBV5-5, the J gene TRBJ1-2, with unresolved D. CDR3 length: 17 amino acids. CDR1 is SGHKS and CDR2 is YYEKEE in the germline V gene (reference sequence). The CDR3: CASSFTLDVGSNYGHTF. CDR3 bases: TGTGCCAGCAGCTTTACCCTAGATGTTGGGTCTAACTATGGCCACACCTTC. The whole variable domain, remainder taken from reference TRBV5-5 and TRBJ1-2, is DAGVTQSPTHLIKTRGQQVTLRCSPISGHKSVSWYQQVLGQGPQFIFQYYEKEERGRGNFPDRFSARQFPNYSSELNVNALLLGDSALYLCASSFTLDVGSNYGHTFGSGTRLTVV.

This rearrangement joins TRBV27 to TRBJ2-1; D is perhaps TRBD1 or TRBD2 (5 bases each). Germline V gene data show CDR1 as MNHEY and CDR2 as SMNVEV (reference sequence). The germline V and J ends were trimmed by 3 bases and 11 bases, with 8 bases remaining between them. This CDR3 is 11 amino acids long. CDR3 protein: CASSFGTKQFF. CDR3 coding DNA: TGTGCCAGCAGTTTTGGGACCAAGCAGTTCTTC.

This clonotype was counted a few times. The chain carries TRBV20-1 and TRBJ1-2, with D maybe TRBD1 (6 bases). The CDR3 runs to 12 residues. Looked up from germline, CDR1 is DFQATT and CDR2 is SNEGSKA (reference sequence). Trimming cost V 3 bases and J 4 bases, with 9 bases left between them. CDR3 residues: CSASGGIYGYTF. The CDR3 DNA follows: TGCAGTGCTAGTGGGGGCATCTATGGCTACACCTTC.

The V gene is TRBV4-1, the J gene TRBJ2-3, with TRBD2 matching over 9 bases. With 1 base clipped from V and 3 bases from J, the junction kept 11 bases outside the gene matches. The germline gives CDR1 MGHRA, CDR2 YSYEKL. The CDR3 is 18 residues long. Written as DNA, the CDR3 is TGCGCCAGCAGCCAAGCCAGCGGGGGGATAGGGGTTACAGATACGCAGTATTTT. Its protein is CASSQASGGIGVTDTQYF.

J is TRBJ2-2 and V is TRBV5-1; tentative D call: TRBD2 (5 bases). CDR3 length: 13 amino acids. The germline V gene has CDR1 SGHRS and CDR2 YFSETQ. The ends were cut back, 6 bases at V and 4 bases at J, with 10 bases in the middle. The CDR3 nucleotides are TGCGCCAGCACCATGGGAGCCACCGGGGAGCTGTTTTTT. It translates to CASTMGATGELFF. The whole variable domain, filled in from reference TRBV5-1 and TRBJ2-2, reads KAGVTQTPRYLIKTRGQQVTLSCSPISGHRSVSWYQQTPGQGLQFLFEYFSETQRNKGNFPGRFSGRQFSNSRSEMNVSTLELGDSALYLCASTMGATGELFFGEGSRLTVL.

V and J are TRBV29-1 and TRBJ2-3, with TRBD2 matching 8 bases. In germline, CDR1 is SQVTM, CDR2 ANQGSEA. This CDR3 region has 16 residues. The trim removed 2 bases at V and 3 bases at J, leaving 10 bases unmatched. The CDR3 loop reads CSVEFGVAGSTDTQYF. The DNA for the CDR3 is TGCAGCGTTGAATTTGGGGTAGCGGGGAGTACAGATACGCAGTATTTT.

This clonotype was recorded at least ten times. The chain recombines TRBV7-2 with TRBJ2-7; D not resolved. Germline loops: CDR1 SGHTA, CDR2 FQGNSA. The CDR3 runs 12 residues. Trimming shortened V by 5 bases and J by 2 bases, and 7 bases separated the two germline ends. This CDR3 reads CASSPNAYEQYF. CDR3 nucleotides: TGTGCCAGCAGCCCGAACGCCTACGAGCAGTACTTC.

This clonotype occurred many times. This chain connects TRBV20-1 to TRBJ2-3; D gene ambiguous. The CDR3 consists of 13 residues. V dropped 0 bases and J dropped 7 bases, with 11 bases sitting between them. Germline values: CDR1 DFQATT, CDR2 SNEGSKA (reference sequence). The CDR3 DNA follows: TGCAGTGCTAGAGATCTTCTGGGAAATACGCAGTATTTT. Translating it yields CSARDLLGNTQYF.

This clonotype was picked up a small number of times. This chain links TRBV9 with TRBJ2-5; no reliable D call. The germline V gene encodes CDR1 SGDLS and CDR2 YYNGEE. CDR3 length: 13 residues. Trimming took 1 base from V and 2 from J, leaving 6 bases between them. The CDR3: CASSVSPQETQYF. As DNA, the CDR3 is TGTGCCAGCAGCGTAAGCCCGCAAGAGACCCAGTACTTC.

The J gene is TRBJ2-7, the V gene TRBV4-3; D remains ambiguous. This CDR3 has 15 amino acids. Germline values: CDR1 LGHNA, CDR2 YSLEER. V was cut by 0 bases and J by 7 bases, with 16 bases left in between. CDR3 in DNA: TGCGCCAGCAGCCAAGAATACGTATCGATTAGGGAGCAGTACTTC. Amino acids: CASSQEYVSIREQYF.

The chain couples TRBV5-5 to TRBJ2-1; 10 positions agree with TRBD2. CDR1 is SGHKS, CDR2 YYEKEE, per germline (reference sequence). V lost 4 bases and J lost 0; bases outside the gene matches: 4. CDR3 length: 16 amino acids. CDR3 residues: CASSPIAGGSYNEQFF. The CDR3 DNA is TGTGCCAGCAGCCCAATAGCGGGAGGCTCCTACAATGAGCAGTTCTTC.

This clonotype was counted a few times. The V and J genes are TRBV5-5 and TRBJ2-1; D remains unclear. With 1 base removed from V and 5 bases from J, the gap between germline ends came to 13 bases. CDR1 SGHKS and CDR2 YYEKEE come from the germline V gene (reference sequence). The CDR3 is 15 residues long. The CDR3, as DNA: TGTGCCAGCAGCTTGAGATTGTGGAACAACAATGAGCAGTTCTTC. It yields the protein CASSLRLWNNNEQFF. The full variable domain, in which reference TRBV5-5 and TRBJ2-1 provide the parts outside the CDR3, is DAGVTQSPTHLIKTRGQQVTLRCSPISGHKSVSWYQQVLGQGPQFIFQYYEKEERGRGNFPDRFSARQFPNYSSELNVNALLLGDSALYLCASSLRLWNNNEQFFGPGTRLTVL.

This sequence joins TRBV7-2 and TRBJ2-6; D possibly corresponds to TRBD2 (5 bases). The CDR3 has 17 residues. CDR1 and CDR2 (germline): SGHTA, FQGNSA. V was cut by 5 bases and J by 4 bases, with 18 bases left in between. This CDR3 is CASSGLLGAGGANVLTF. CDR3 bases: TGTGCCAGCAGCGGACTCCTCGGTGCTGGAGGGGCCAACGTCCTGACTTTC.

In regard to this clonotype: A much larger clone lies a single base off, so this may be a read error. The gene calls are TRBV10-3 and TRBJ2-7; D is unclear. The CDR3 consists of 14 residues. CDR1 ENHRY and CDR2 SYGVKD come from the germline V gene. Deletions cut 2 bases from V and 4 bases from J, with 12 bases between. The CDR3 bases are TGTGCCATCAGTGAGGCGCCGGCAGTTTACGAGCAGTACTTC. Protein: CAISEAPAVYEQYF.

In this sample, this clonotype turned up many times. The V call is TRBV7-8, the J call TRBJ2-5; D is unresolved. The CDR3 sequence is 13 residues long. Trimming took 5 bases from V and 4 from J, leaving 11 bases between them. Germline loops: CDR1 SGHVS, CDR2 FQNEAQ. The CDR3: CASSPGPRETQYF. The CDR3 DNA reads TGTGCCAGCAGCCCCGGACCAAGAGAGACCCAGTACTTC. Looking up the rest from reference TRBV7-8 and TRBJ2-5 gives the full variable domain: GAGVSQSPRYKVAKRGQDVALRCDPISGHVSLFWYQQALGQGPEFLTYFQNEAQLDKSGLPSDRFFAERPEGSVSTLKIQRTQQEDSAVYLCASSPGPRETQYFGPGTRLLVL.